This T cell receptor (beta chain) was retrieved from a study of OX40 agonist ivuxolimab in advanced cancers. J lost 4 bases, V lost 5 bases, and 7 bases had no gene match. The CDR3 runs to 14 residues. Germline CDR1 is SNHLY and CDR2 is FYNNEI. Sequenced by immunoSEQ multiplex PCR; TCRdb stores in-frame clones only, minus some. Here the sample spans tens of thousands of clones, about 90% being singletons. The study sampled blood at baseline, cycle 4 day 1, and cycle 7 day 1. The sequences come from CD4+ or CD8+ T cells sorted from blood, collected in a trial of the OX40 agonist ivuxolimab. The sequence was collected from an adult with an advanced solid tumor such as melanoma, head and neck, liver or kidney cancer. The chain couples TRBV2 to TRBJ2-7, with TRBD1 matching over 8 bases. CDR3 in amino acids: CASSPGTGPYEQYF. CDR3 in DNA: TGTGCCAGCAGTCCCGGGACAGGCCCTTACGAGCAGTACTTC.